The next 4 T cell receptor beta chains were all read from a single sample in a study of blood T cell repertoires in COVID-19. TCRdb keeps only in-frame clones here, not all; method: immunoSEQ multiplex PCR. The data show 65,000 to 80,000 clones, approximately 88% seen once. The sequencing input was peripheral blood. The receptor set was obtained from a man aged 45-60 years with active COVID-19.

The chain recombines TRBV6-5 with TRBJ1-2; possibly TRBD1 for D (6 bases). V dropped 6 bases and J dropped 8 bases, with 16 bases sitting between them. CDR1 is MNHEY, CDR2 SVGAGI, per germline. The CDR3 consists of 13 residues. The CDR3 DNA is TGTGCCAGCAGGCATACTCAGGGGTACGGCTACACCTTC. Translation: CASRHTQGYGYTF.

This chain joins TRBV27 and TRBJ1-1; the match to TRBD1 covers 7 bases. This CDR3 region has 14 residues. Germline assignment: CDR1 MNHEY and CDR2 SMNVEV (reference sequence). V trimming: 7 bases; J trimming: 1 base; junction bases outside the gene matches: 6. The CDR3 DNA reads TGTGCCAGCATAAAGGGACAGCCGAACACTGAAGCTTTCTTT. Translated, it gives CASIKGQPNTEAFF.

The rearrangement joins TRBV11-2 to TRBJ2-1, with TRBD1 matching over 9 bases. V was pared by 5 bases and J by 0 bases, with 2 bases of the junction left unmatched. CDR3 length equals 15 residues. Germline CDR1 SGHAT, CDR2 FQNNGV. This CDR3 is CASSPGQGSYNEQFF. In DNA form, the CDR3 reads TGTGCCAGCAGCCCGGGACAGGGCTCCTACAATGAGCAGTTCTTC.

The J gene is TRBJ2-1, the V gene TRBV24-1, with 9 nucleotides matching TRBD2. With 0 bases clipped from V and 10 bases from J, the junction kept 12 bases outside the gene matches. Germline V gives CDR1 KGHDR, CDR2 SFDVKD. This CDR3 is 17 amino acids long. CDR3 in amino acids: CATSDLESSGKSVEQFF. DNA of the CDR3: TGTGCCACCAGTGATTTGGAGTCTAGCGGGAAATCGGTAGAGCAGTTCTTC.